Listed below are T cell receptor beta chains from one sample, sequenced in a study of blood T cell repertoires in COVID-19. Measured with immunoSEQ multiplex PCR; TCRdb has only the in-frame clones, and not every one. This sample has about 240,000 clones, with roughly four fifths found just once. Sequencing used peripheral blood. These receptor sequences come from a woman over 75 with acute or convalescent COVID-19. Both conserved end residues are part of each CDR3. A D gene is named only where the DNA matches it firmly. Not every row has a clone size; where given, it reads once, few, many or a size class.

V gene	D gene	J gene	clone size	CDR3 protein	CDR3 DNA
TRBV6-5	NA	TRBJ2-7	NA	CASSYGTGFTEQYF	TGTGCCAGCAGTTACGGAACAGGGTTTACCGAGCAGTACTTC
TRBV5-4	NA	TRBJ1-1	NA	CASSLTHQNTEAFF	TGTGCCAGCAGCTTAACACACCAGAACACTGAAGCTTTCTTT
TRBV5-1	NA	TRBJ1-2	NA	CASSPVWGGGLNYGYTF	TGCGCCAGCAGCCCGGTGTGGGGTGGGGGCCTTAACTATGGCTACACCTTC
TRBV19	NA	TRBJ1-5	NA	CASSKTNSNQPQHF	TGTGCCAGTAGTAAAACTAATAGCAATCAGCCCCAGCATTTT
TRBV5-1	TRBD1	TRBJ1-1	NA	CASSLGDSRNTEAFF	TGCGCCAGCAGCTTAGGGGACAGCCGGAACACTGAAGCTTTCTTT
TRBV12-5	NA	TRBJ1-1	once	CASGLVHEAFF	TGTGCTAGTGGTTTGGTACACGAAGCTTTCTTT
TRBV6-6	TRBD1	TRBJ1-2	NA	CASRSGPGQGLYGYTF	TGTGCCAGCAGGTCAGGTCCGGGACAGGGGCTCTATGGCTACACCTTC
TRBV10-3	NA	TRBJ2-5	NA	CAISDRDSGRETQYF	TGTGCCATCAGTGACCGGGACTCCGGACGGGAGACCCAGTACTTC
TRBV28	TRBD1	TRBJ1-2	NA	CASSTPDREFYGYTF	TGTGCCAGCAGTACCCCGGACAGGGAGTTCTATGGCTACACCTTC
TRBV19	TRBD1	TRBJ1-5	NA	CASSPPGTGVNQPQHF	TGTGCCAGTAGTCCCCCCGGGACAGGAGTAAATCAGCCCCAGCATTTT
TRBV28	TRBD1	TRBJ1-2	NA	CASDRGQGGYTF	TGTGCCAGCGACAGGGGGCAAGGTGGCTACACCTTC
TRBV3-1/TRBV3-2	NA	TRBJ1-4	NA	CASSHGQKNEKLFF	TGTGCCAGCAGCCATGGACAGAAAAATGAAAAACTGTTTTTT
TRBV19	NA	TRBJ1-5	NA	CASSIVGKGWNQPQHF	TGTGCCAGTAGTATAGTCGGGAAGGGCTGGAATCAGCCCCAGCATTTT
TRBV4-1	TRBD1	TRBJ1-4	NA	CASSLLEGAGEKLFF	TGCGCCAGCAGCCTTCTGGAGGGGGCAGGAGAAAAACTGTTTTTT
TRBV28	TRBD1	TRBJ2-3	NA	CASKRTGTDTQYF	TGTGCCAGCAAACGGACAGGGACAGATACGCAGTATTTT
TRBV6-6	NA	TRBJ1-6	once	CASSYGRDSPLHF	TGTGCCAGCAGTTACGGTCGGGATTCACCCCTCCACTTT
TRBV3-1/TRBV3-2	TRBD1	TRBJ2-5	NA	CASSQVRTGGWETQYF	TGTGCCAGCAGCCAAGTACGGACAGGGGGGTGGGAGACCCAGTACTTC
TRBV11-1	NA	TRBJ2-7	NA	CASSLAGGIYSYEQYF	TGTGCCAGCAGCTTAGCTGGGGGCATCTACTCCTACGAGCAGTACTTC